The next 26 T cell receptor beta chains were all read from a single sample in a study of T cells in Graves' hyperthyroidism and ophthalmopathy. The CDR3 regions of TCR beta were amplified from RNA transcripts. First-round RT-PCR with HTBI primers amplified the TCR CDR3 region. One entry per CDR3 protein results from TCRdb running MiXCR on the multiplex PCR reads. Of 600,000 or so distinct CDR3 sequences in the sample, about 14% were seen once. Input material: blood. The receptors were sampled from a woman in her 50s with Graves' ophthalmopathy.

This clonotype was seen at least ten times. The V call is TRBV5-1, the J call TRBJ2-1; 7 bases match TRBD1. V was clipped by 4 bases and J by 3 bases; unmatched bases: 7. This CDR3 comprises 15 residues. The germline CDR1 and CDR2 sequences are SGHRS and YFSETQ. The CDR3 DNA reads TGCGCCAGCAGCCTCGGGACAGCTAACTACAATGAGCAGTTCTTC. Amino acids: CASSLGTANYNEQFF.

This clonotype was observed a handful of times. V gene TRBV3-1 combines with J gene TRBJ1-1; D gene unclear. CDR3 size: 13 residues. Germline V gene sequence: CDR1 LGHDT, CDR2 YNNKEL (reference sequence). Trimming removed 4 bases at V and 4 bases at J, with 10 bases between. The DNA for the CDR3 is TGTGCCAGCAGCCCTCGACTTAGCACTGAAGCTTTCTTT. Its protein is CASSPRLSTEAFF. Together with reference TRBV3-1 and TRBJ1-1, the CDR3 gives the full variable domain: DTAVSQTPKYLVTQMGNDKSIKCEQNLGHDTMYWYKQDSKKFLKIMFSYNNKELIINETVPNRFSPKSPDKAHLNLHINSLELGDSAVYFCASSPRLSTEAFFGQGTRLTVV.

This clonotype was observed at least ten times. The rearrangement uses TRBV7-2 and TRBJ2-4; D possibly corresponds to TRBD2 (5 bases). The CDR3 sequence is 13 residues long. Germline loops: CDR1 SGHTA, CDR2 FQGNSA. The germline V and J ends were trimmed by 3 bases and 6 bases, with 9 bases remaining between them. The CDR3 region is CASSLAGGNIQYF. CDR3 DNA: TGTGCCAGCAGCTTGGCAGGAGGAAACATTCAGTACTTC.

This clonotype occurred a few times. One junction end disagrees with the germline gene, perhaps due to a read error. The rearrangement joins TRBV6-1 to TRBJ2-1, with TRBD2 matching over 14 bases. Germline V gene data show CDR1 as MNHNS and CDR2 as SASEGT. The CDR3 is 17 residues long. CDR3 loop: CASTSGRTSGGWNGQFF. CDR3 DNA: TGTGCCAGCACCTCAGGACGGACTAGCGGGGGGTGGAATGGGCAGTTCTTC.

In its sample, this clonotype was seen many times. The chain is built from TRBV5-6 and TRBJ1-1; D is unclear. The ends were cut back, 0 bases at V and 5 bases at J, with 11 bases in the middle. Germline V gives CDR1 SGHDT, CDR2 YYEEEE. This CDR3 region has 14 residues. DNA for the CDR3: TGTGCCAGCAGCTTGGCCTGGGGTGGAACTGAAGCTTTCTTT. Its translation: CASSLAWGGTEAFF.

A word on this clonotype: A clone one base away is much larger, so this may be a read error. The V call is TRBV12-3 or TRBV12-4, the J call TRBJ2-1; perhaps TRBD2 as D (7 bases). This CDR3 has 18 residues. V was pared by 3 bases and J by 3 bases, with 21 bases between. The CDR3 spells CASSLGGLLARGYNEQFF. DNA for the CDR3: TGTGCCAGCAGTTTGGGGGGGCTACTAGCGAGGGGCTACAATGAGCAGTTCTTC.

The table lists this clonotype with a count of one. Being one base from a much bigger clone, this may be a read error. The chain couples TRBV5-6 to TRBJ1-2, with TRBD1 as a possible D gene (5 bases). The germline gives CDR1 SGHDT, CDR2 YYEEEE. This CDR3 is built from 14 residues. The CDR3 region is CASGLLDISRGYTF. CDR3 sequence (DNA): TGTGCCAGCGGCTTATTGGACATTTCGCGAGGCTACACCTTC.

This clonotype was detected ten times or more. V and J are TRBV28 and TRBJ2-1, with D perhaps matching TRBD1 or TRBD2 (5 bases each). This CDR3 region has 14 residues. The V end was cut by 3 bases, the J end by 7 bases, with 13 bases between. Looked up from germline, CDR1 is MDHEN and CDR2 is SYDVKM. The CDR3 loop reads CASSLGVRENEQFF. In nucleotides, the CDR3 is TGTGCCAGCAGTTTGGGGGTCAGGGAAAATGAGCAGTTCTTC.

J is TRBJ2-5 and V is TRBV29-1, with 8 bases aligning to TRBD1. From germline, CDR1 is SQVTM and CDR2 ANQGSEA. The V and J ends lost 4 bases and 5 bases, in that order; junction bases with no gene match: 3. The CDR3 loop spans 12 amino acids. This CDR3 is CSVGTGWETQYF. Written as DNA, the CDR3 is TGCAGCGTTGGGACAGGGTGGGAGACCCAGTACTTC.

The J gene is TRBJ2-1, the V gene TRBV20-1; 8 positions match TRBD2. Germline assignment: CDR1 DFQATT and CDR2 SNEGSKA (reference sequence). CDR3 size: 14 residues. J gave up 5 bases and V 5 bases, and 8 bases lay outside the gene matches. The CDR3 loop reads CSAFPGLGNNEQFF. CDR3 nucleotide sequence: TGCAGTGCTTTCCCGGGACTAGGGAACAATGAGCAGTTCTTC.

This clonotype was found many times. In DNA, the CDR3 is TGTGCCAGCAGCTCCCCTGCGCGGGGGAACACTGAAGCTTTCTTT. Its translation is CASSSPARGNTEAFF. The chain employs TRBV11-2 and TRBJ1-1; D is unclear. This CDR3 has 15 amino acids. V lost 4 bases, J lost 1 base, and 13 bases lay in between. Looked up from germline, CDR1 is SGHAT and CDR2 is FQNNGV.

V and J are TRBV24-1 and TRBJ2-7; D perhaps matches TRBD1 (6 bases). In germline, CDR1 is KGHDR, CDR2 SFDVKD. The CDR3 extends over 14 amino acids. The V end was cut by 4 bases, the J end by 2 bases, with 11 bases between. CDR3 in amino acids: CATSERDNPYEQYF. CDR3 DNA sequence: TGTGCCACCAGTGAGAGGGACAACCCCTACGAGCAGTACTTC.

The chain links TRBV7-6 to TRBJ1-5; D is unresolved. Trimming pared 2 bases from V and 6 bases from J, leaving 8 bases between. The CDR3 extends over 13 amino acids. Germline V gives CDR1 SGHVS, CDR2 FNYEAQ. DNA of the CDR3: TGTGCCAGCAGCTTATACCTACTTCAGCCCCAGCATTTT. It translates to CASSLYLLQPQHF.

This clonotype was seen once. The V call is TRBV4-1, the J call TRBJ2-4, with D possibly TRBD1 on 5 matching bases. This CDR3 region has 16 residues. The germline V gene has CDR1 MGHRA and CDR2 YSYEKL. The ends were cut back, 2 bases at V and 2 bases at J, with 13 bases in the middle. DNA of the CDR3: TGCGCCAGCAGCCAACCCAAACAGGACCCCAAAAACATTCAGTACTTC. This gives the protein CASSQPKQDPKNIQYF.

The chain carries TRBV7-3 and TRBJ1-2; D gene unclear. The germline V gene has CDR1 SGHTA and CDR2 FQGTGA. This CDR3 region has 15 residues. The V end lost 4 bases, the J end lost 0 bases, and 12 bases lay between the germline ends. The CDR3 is CASSWNGGTNYGYTF. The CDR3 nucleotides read TGTGCCAGCAGCTGGAACGGTGGGACTAACTATGGCTACACCTTC.

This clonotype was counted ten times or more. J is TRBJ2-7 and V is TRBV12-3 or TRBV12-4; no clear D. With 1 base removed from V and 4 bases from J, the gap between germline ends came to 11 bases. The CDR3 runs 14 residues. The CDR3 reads CASSLGPAIYEQYF. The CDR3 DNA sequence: TGTGCCAGCAGTTTAGGTCCCGCCATATACGAGCAGTACTTC.

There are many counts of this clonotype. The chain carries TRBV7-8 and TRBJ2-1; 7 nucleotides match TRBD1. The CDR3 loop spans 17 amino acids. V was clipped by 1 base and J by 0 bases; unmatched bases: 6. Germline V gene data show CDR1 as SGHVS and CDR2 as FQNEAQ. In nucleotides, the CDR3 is TGTGCCAGCAGCTTAGTAGGGGGCCCAAGCTCCTACAATGAGCAGTTCTTC. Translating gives CASSLVGGPSSYNEQFF.

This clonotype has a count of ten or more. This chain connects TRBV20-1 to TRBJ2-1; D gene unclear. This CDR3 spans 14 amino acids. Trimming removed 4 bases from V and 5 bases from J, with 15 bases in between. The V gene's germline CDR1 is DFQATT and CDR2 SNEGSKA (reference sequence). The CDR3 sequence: CSANGVPVNNEQFF. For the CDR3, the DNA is TGCAGTGCTAATGGAGTTCCAGTGAACAATGAGCAGTTCTTC.

CDR3 protein: CATSGTSGSHEQFF. Here the CDR3 DNA reads TGTGCCACCTCCGGGACTAGCGGGTCCCATGAGCAGTTCTTC. This chain links TRBV15 with TRBJ2-1; 12 positions agree with TRBD2. V shed 8 bases and J 8 bases; nucleotides not matched to a gene: 7. Germline V gives CDR1 LNHNV, CDR2 YYDKDF (reference sequence). CDR3 length: 14 amino acids.

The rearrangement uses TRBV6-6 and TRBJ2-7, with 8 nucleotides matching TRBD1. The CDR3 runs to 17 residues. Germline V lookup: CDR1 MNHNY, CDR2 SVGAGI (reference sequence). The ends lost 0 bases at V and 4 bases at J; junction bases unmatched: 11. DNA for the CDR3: TGTGCCAGCAGTTACTCGATGGCGGAGGACAGGGTATACGAGCAGTACTTC. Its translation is CASSYSMAEDRVYEQYF.

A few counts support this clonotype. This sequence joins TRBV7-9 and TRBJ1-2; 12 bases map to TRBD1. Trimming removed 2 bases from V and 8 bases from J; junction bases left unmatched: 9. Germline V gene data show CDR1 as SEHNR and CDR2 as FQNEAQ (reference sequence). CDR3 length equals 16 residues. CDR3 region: CASSLIPGQGAGGYTF. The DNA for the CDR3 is TGTGCCAGCAGCTTAATACCGGGACAGGGGGCCGGGGGCTACACCTTC.

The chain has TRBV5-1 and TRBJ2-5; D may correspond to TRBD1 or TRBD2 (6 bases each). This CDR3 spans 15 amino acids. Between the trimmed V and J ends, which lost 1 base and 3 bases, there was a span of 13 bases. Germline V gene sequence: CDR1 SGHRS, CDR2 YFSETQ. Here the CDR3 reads CASSLSGAAEETQYF. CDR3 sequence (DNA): TGCGCCAGCAGCTTGTCGGGGGCAGCCGAAGAGACCCAGTACTTC.

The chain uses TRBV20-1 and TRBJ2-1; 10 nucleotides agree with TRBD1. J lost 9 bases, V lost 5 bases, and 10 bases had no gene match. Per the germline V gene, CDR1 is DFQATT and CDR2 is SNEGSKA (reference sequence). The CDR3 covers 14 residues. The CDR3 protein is CSAGRQGADREQFF. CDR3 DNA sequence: TGCAGTGCTGGCAGACAGGGGGCGGATCGTGAGCAGTTCTTC.

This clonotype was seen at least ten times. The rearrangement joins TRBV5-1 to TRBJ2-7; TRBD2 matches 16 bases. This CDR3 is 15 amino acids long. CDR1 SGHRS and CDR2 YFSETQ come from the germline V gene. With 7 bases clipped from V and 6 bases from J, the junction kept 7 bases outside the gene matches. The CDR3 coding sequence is TGCGCCAGCCTCCCGGGACTAGCGGGAGGGGGCGAGCAGTACTTC. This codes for CASLPGLAGGGEQYF.

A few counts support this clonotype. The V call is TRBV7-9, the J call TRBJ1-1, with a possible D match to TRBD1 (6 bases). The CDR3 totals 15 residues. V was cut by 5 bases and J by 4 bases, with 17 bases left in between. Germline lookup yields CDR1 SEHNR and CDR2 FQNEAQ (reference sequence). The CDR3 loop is CASSPRPGESTEAFF. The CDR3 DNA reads TGTGCCAGCAGCCCCCGGCCAGGGGAGAGCACTGAAGCTTTCTTT.

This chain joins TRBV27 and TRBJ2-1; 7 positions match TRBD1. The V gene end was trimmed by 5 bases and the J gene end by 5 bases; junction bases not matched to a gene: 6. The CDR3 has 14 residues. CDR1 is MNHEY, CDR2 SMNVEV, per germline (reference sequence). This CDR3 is CASSRFGTDNEQFF. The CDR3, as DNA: TGTGCCAGCAGTCGTTTTGGGACAGACAATGAGCAGTTCTTC.